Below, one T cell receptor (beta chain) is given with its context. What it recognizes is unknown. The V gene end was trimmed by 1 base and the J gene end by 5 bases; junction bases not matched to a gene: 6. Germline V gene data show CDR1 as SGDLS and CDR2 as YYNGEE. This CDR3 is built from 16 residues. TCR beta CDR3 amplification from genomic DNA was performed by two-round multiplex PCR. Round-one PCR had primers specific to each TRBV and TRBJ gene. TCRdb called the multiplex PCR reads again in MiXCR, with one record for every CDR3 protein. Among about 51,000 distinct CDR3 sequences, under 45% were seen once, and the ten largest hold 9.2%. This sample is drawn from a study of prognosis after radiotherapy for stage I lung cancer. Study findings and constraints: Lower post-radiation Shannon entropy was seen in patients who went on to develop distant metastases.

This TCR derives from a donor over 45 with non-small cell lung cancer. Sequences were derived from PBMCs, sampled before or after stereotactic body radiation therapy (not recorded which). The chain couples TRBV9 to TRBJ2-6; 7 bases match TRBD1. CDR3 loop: CASSVTGVSWANVLTF. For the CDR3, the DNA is TGTGCCAGCAGCGTAACAGGGGTGTCTTGGGCCAACGTCCTGACTTTC.